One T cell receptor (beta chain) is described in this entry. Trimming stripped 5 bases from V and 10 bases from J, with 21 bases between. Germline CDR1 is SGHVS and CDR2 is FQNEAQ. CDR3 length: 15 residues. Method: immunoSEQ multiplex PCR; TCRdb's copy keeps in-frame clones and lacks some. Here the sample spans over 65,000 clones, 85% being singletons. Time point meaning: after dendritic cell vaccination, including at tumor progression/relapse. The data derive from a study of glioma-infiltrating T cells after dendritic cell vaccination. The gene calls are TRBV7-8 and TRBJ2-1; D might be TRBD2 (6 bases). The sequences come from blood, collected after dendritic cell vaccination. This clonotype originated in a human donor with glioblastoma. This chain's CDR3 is CASSPRAPGTEEQFF. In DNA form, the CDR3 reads TGTGCCAGCAGCCCCCGGGCACCCGGGACTGAGGAGCAGTTCTTC.